This T cell receptor (beta chain) was captured in a study of graft-versus-host responses after intestinal transplantation. Findings and caveats of the study: High graft-versus-host to host-versus-graft T cell clonal ratios marked allografts of patients with graft-donor macrochimerism.

A note on this clone: Its matching antigen is unknown.

Some clones are missing from TCRdb's copy, which holds only in-frame ones; the method was immunoSEQ multiplex PCR. The sample records 80,000 to 100,000 clones, 90% to 95% being singletons. This CDR3 has 15 amino acids. Germline CDR1 and CDR2: GTSNPN and SVGIG (reference sequence). After removal of 6 bases from V and 0 bases from J, the junction contained 1 base not matched to a gene. This TCR derives from a human donor who received an intestinal transplant. The sequencing here drew on unstimulated CD4+ T cells sorted from spleen or lymph node cells, taken before intestinal transplant. The chain is built from TRBV30 and TRBJ2-6; 11 bases align to TRBD1. This chain's CDR3 is CACGTGGSGANVLTF. The CDR3 DNA is TGTGCCTGCGGGACAGGGGGCTCTGGGGCCAACGTCCTGACTTTC.